A selection of T cell receptor beta chains follows, all from one sample in a study of T cell responses to AZD1222 COVID-19 vaccine. TCRdb's table, derived via immunoSEQ multiplex PCR, lists solely in-frame clones and lacks some. The sample lists approximately 70,000 clones, approximately 81% seen once, with approximately 20% in the top ten. The sequences come from peripheral blood, collected on day 0 of AZD1222 vaccination. The receptor set was obtained from an adult in good health. CDR3s include the opening cysteine and the closing phenylalanine or tryptophan. The order of the fields is V gene, clone size, D gene, J gene, CDR3 DNA, CDR3 protein. The D gene is left open where the match is weak. Expanded clones get a size class; other rows say once, few or many, or leave the size out.

V gene: TRBV30; clone size: NA; D gene: TRBD2; J gene: TRBJ2-3; CDR3 DNA: TGTGCCTGGAGCAAACTAGCGGGGGATACGCAGTATTTT; CDR3 protein: CAWSKLAGDTQYF
V gene: TRBV3-1/TRBV3-2; clone size: NA; D gene: NA; J gene: TRBJ2-1; CDR3 DNA: TGTGCCAGCAGCCTGCGACCCAACAATGAGCAGTTCTTC; CDR3 protein: CASSLRPNNEQFF
V gene: TRBV21-1; clone size: NA; D gene: NA; J gene: TRBJ2-1; CDR3 DNA: TGTGCCAGCAGCAAACCCGGCAACCCAAAACAGTTAAACAATGAGCAGTTCTTC; CDR3 protein: CASSKPGNPKQLNNEQFF
V gene: TRBV3-1/TRBV3-2; clone size: NA; D gene: NA; J gene: TRBJ2-1; CDR3 DNA: TGTGCCAGCAGCCGGTGGAATGAGCAGTTCTTC; CDR3 protein: CASSRWNEQFF
V gene: TRBV5-1; clone size: NA; D gene: NA; J gene: TRBJ2-1; CDR3 DNA: TGCGCCAGCAGCCCGCAGGCTTACAATGAGCAGTTCTTC; CDR3 protein: CASSPQAYNEQFF
V gene: TRBV2; clone size: once; D gene: TRBD1; J gene: TRBJ2-5; CDR3 DNA: TGTGCCAGCAGTGAATCACCGGGACAGCAAGAGACCCAGTACTTC; CDR3 protein: CASSESPGQQETQYF
V gene: TRBV5-1; clone size: NA; D gene: TRBD1; J gene: TRBJ1-4; CDR3 DNA: TGCGCCAGCAGCCCGGGGACAGTTAATGAAAAACTGTTTTTT; CDR3 protein: CASSPGTVNEKLFF
V gene: TRBV14; clone size: NA; D gene: TRBD1; J gene: TRBJ2-2; CDR3 DNA: TGTGCCAGCAGCCAAGGACAGGGGAGCACCGGGGAGCTGTTTTTT; CDR3 protein: CASSQGQGSTGELFF
V gene: TRBV25-1; clone size: NA; D gene: NA; J gene: TRBJ1-1; CDR3 DNA: TGTGCCAGCAACTCCTTTGTGGGGGGGCGCGCTTTCTTT; CDR3 protein: CASNSFVGGRAFF
V gene: TRBV18; clone size: NA; D gene: NA; J gene: TRBJ2-7; CDR3 DNA: TGTGCCAGCTCACCACCGGGCACCACCTACGAGCAGTACTTC; CDR3 protein: CASSPPGTTYEQYF
V gene: TRBV5-1; clone size: few; D gene: NA; J gene: TRBJ2-2; CDR3 DNA: TGCGCCAGCAGCTTGGTAGGGGACCCCTCCGGGGAGCTGTTTTTT; CDR3 protein: CASSLVGDPSGELFF
V gene: TRBV29-1; clone size: NA; D gene: NA; J gene: TRBJ1-4; CDR3 DNA: TGCAGCGTTGGGGACGAGGAAAAACTGTTTTTT; CDR3 protein: CSVGDEEKLFF
V gene: TRBV13; clone size: NA; D gene: NA; J gene: TRBJ2-7; CDR3 DNA: TGTGCCAGCAGCTTAGCTAACTCCTACGAGCAGTACTTC; CDR3 protein: CASSLANSYEQYF
V gene: TRBV10-2; clone size: NA; D gene: NA; J gene: TRBJ2-7; CDR3 DNA: TGCGCCAGCAGTGAGCCGCTAATTTGGGGCCGAAGGAACTACGAGCAGTACTTC; CDR3 protein: CASSEPLIWGRRNYEQYF
V gene: TRBV11-2; clone size: NA; D gene: TRBD1; J gene: TRBJ2-1; CDR3 DNA: TGTGCCAGCAGCCCGATCAGGGGGCTATCCTACAATGAGCAGTTCTTC; CDR3 protein: CASSPIRGLSYNEQFF
V gene: TRBV9; clone size: NA; D gene: TRBD1; J gene: TRBJ2-7; CDR3 DNA: TGTGCCAGCAGCCCCGGACAGGGCGCCTACGAGCAGTACTTC; CDR3 protein: CASSPGQGAYEQYF
V gene: TRBV5-4; clone size: NA; D gene: NA; J gene: TRBJ2-7; CDR3 DNA: TGTGCCAGCAGCCATACTACGGCCCCCTACGAGCAGTACTTC; CDR3 protein: CASSHTTAPYEQYF
V gene: TRBV11-3; clone size: NA; D gene: NA; J gene: TRBJ2-2; CDR3 DNA: TGTGCCAGCAGCTTAGCGCGGGATACCGAAACCGGGGAGCTGTTTTTT; CDR3 protein: CASSLARDTETGELFF
V gene: TRBV2; clone size: NA; D gene: NA; J gene: TRBJ2-2; CDR3 DNA: TGTGCCAGCAATTTCGTCACCGGGGAGCTGTTTTTT; CDR3 protein: CASNFVTGELFF
V gene: TRBV19; clone size: NA; D gene: NA; J gene: TRBJ1-1; CDR3 DNA: TGTGCCAGTCCAACATTGGGGACGCCGGGGACTGAAGCTTTCTTT; CDR3 protein: CASPTLGTPGTEAFF
V gene: TRBV5-8; clone size: NA; D gene: NA; J gene: TRBJ1-4; CDR3 DNA: TGTGCCAGCAGCCTACGGGGGTTTAATGAAAAACTGTTTTTT; CDR3 protein: CASSLRGFNEKLFF
V gene: TRBV6-5; clone size: NA; D gene: NA; J gene: TRBJ2-1; CDR3 DNA: TGTGCCAGCAGCCCACCCGGGACGGCCATAGGAGAGCAGTTCTTC; CDR3 protein: CASSPPGTAIGEQFF
V gene: TRBV7-6; clone size: NA; D gene: NA; J gene: TRBJ2-3; CDR3 DNA: TGTGCCAGCAGCCGCGGACCCAGCACAGATACGCAGTATTTT; CDR3 protein: CASSRGPSTDTQYF
V gene: TRBV28; clone size: NA; D gene: NA; J gene: TRBJ1-2; CDR3 DNA: TGTGCCAGCAGTTTCCTTTCTAACTATGGCTACACCTTC; CDR3 protein: CASSFLSNYGYTF
V gene: TRBV22-1; clone size: NA; D gene: NA; J gene: TRBJ2-1; CDR3 DNA: TGTCCTGGCGTGGTGGACCCCCCCTACAATGAGCAGTTCTTC; CDR3 protein: CPGVVDPPYNEQFF
V gene: TRBV6-5; clone size: NA; D gene: NA; J gene: TRBJ1-1; CDR3 DNA: TGTGCCAGCAGTCCCCCAGGTTACACTGAAGCTTTCTTT; CDR3 protein: CASSPPGYTEAFF
V gene: TRBV6-1; clone size: NA; D gene: TRBD2; J gene: TRBJ2-3; CDR3 DNA: TGTGCCAGCAGTGACACTAGCGCGTACACAGATACGCAGTATTTT; CDR3 protein: CASSDTSAYTDTQYF
V gene: TRBV2; clone size: once; D gene: NA; J gene: TRBJ2-3; CDR3 DNA: TGTGCCAGCAGTGGTGGTATGCAGTATTTT; CDR3 protein: CASSGGMQYF
V gene: TRBV6-4; clone size: once; D gene: NA; J gene: TRBJ2-3; CDR3 DNA: TGTGCCAGCAGTGACTCCCTAGCAAGCACAGATACGCAGTATTTT; CDR3 protein: CASSDSLASTDTQYF
V gene: TRBV4-1; clone size: few; D gene: NA; J gene: TRBJ1-3; CDR3 DNA: TGCGCCAGCAGCCAAGATAGGGGCCGAACCATATATTTT; CDR3 protein: CASSQDRGRTIYF
V gene: TRBV6-5; clone size: NA; D gene: NA; J gene: TRBJ2-7; CDR3 DNA: TGTGCCAGCGCTTGGGCCGGGACCGAGTCCTACGAGCAGTACTTC; CDR3 protein: CASAWAGTESYEQYF
V gene: TRBV24-1; clone size: NA; D gene: NA; J gene: TRBJ2-3; CDR3 DNA: TGTGCCACCAGTGGCCCGTCCAGGGGAGCCGGCCGGGATACGCAGTATTTT; CDR3 protein: CATSGPSRGAGRDTQYF
V gene: TRBV5-1; clone size: NA; D gene: TRBD1; J gene: TRBJ2-3; CDR3 DNA: TGCGCCAGCAGCTTGGGGTGGGACAGAAGCACAGATACGCAGTATTTT; CDR3 protein: CASSLGWDRSTDTQYF
V gene: TRBV2; clone size: NA; D gene: NA; J gene: TRBJ1-1; CDR3 DNA: TGTGCCAGCGGCCGGGACATTAACACTGAAGCTTTCTTT; CDR3 protein: CASGRDINTEAFF